The 18 T cell receptor beta chains below come from one sample, sequenced in a study of OX40 agonist ivuxolimab in advanced cancers. The repertoire was sequenced with immunoSEQ multiplex PCR; TCRdb's copy has only in-frame clones and lacks some. The sample comprises under 20,000 clones, 70% to 75% of which are singletons, and 33% rests with the top ten. The input for sequencing was CD4+ or CD8+ T cells sorted from blood, taken in a trial of the OX40 agonist ivuxolimab. The receptors stem from an adult with an advanced solid tumor such as melanoma, head and neck, liver or kidney cancer.

V is TRBV6-5 and J is TRBJ1-2, with TRBD1 matching over 9 bases. Germline lookup yields CDR1 MNHEY and CDR2 SVGAGI. The V segment lost 7 bases and the J segment 7 bases; nucleotides outside the gene matches: 7. The CDR3 spans 13 residues. The CDR3 nucleotides are TGTGCCAGCATTACCCCGGGACAGGGTGGCTACACCTTC. Translating it yields CASITPGQGGYTF.

J is TRBJ2-7 and V is TRBV20-1, with D unresolved. Looked up from germline, CDR1 is DFQATT and CDR2 is SNEGSKA (reference sequence). V lost 3 bases and J 0 bases, leaving 3 bases between the germline ends. The CDR3 length is 11 residues. CDR3 region: CSARDSYEQYF. Written as DNA, the CDR3 is TGCAGTGCTAGGGACTCCTACGAGCAGTACTTC.

This clone was observed a handful of times. The V gene is TRBV28, the J gene TRBJ2-7, with 9 bases lining up with TRBD1. Trimming took 4 bases from V and 7 from J; bases not matched to a gene: 8. The CDR3 consists of 14 residues. Germline V gives CDR1 MDHEN, CDR2 SYDVKM. The CDR3 loop reads CASSSWTGEGEQYF. As DNA, the CDR3 is TGTGCCAGCAGTTCGTGGACAGGGGAGGGGGAGCAGTACTTC.

This CDR3 reads CASRSGTRHLTNYGYTF. The CDR3 DNA is TGTGCCAGCAGGTCCGGGACACGGCACCTTACTAACTATGGCTACACCTTC. The chain recombines TRBV6-8 with TRBJ1-2; the D gene is possibly TRBD1 (6 bases). CDR1 and CDR2 (germline): MNHGY, SAAAGT. Trimming removed 6 bases from V and 0 bases from J, with 20 bases in between. CDR3 size: 17 residues.

J is TRBJ2-3 and V is TRBV6-5; no definite D call. The germline CDR1 and CDR2 sequences are MNHEY and SVGAGI. V lost 7 bases and J lost 3, with 11 bases in between. The CDR3 length is 13 residues. The CDR3 here is CASTPAGTDTQYF. CDR3 in DNA: TGTGCCAGCACCCCCGCCGGTACAGATACGCAGTATTTT.

The rearrangement joins TRBV28 to TRBJ1-2; D is possibly TRBD1 (5 bases). The CDR3 spans 16 residues. V was trimmed by 3 bases and J by 3 bases, leaving 17 bases between them. Germline V lookup: CDR1 MDHEN, CDR2 SYDVKM. The CDR3 protein is CASSLAEEGTDYGYTF. CDR3 nucleotide sequence: TGTGCCAGCAGTTTGGCCGAAGAGGGGACTGACTATGGCTACACCTTC.

V and J are TRBV6-5 and TRBJ1-4; D is unresolved. Between the trimmed V and J ends, which lost 4 bases and 0 bases, there was a span of 9 bases. Germline V lookup: CDR1 MNHEY, CDR2 SVGAGI. The CDR3 loop spans 15 amino acids. This CDR3 reads CASSFSGTTNEKLFF. CDR3 coding DNA: TGTGCCAGCAGTTTTTCGGGGACAACTAATGAAAAACTGTTTTTT.

The chain combines TRBV4-1 with TRBJ1-2; D is uncertain. CDR3 size: 13 residues. CDR1 and CDR2 from the germline V gene are MGHRA and YSYEKL. Deletions cut 4 bases from V and 5 bases from J, with 11 bases between. In DNA form, the CDR3 reads TGCGCCAGCAGCCCCACTGCGGGGTATGGCTACACCTTC. This sequence encodes CASSPTAGYGYTF.

The DNA of the CDR3 is TGCGCCAGCAGCCAAGAGGGAGCGGCCCAAACCTACAATGAGCAGTTCTTC. Encoded protein: CASSQEGAAQTYNEQFF. The V gene is TRBV4-1, the J gene TRBJ2-1, with D perhaps TRBD2 (5 bases). This CDR3 contains 17 residues. Germline loops: CDR1 MGHRA, CDR2 YSYEKL. Trimming removed 0 bases at V and 2 bases at J, with 14 bases between.

V and J are TRBV5-1 and TRBJ2-1; D gene uncertain. The germline CDR1 and CDR2 sequences are SGHRS and YFSETQ. The V end was cut by 0 bases, the J end by 9 bases, with 10 bases between. The CDR3 loop spans 13 amino acids. The CDR3 coding sequence is TGCGCCAGCAGCTTGGGGGGTCCCGGTGAGCAGTTCTTC. Translated, it gives CASSLGGPGEQFF.

To note about this clone: Distinct nucleotide sequences in the sample also encode this CDR3. The chain joins TRBV27 to TRBJ2-5, with D perhaps matching TRBD2 (6 bases). Germline loops: CDR1 MNHEY, CDR2 SMNVEV (reference sequence). The V and J ends lost 1 base and 4 bases respectively, with 13 bases between them. The CDR3 is 15 residues long. The CDR3 spells CASSLLAGGPETQYF. The DNA for the CDR3 is TGTGCCAGCAGTTTATTAGCAGGAGGGCCAGAGACCCAGTACTTC.

The chain couples TRBV6-5 to TRBJ1-2; 10 bases match TRBD1. Per the germline V gene, CDR1 is MNHEY and CDR2 is SVGAGI. The V and J ends lost 9 bases and 3 bases, in that order; junction bases with no gene match: 4. The CDR3 sequence is 13 residues long. The CDR3 region is CASWTGGYYGYTF. In nucleotides, the CDR3 is TGTGCCAGTTGGACAGGGGGTTACTATGGCTACACCTTC.

This clone was observed a few times. The chain recombines TRBV6-1 with TRBJ2-3; D possibly corresponds to TRBD2 (6 bases). The CDR3 is 16 residues long. Germline V lookup: CDR1 MNHNS, CDR2 SASEGT. The V gene lost 1 base and the J gene lost 0 bases, with 11 bases spanning the gap. The CDR3 DNA follows: TGTGCCAGCAGTGAAGTAGGAGGGGTTAGCACAGATACGCAGTATTTT. Its translation is CASSEVGGVSTDTQYF.

By sample share, this clone is medium-sized. The same CDR3 is also encoded by other DNA sequences in this sample. The rearrangement joins TRBV7-9 to TRBJ2-3; TRBD2 might be the D (5 bases). From germline, CDR1 is SEHNR and CDR2 FQNEAQ (reference sequence). The CDR3 has 15 residues. Trimming stripped 5 bases from V and 0 bases from J, with 12 bases between. The CDR3 loop reads CASSPPGVSTDTQYF. The CDR3, as DNA: TGTGCCAGCAGCCCCCCCGGGGTTAGCACAGATACGCAGTATTTT.

The rearrangement joins TRBV27 to TRBJ1-2, with D unresolved. With 4 bases removed from V and 1 base from J, the gap between germline ends came to 13 bases. Germline loops: CDR1 MNHEY, CDR2 SMNVEV (reference sequence). The CDR3 runs 15 residues. CDR3 in amino acids: CASSSHGRLNYGYTF. In nucleotides, the CDR3 is TGTGCCAGCAGTTCCCACGGACGGCTTAACTATGGCTACACCTTC.

This chain links TRBV13 with TRBJ1-1; possibly TRBD1 for D (6 bases). The CDR3 extends over 17 amino acids. Germline CDR1 PRHDT, CDR2 FYEKMQ (reference sequence). V shed 2 bases and J shed 2 bases, with 18 bases lying between them. CDR3 DNA sequence: TGTGCCAGCAGCTTATGGGAACGGACAGCGGAAAACACTGAAGCTTTCTTT. Residues: CASSLWERTAENTEAFF.

The chain recombines TRBV9 with TRBJ2-5; 7 bases fit TRBD2. CDR3 length: 15 amino acids. V dropped 0 bases and J dropped 5; count of bases not matched to a gene: 7. Per germline, CDR1 SGDLS and CDR2 YYNGEE. The CDR3 DNA reads as TGTGCCAGCAGCGTAGGGGGGAGGGTATGGGAGACCCAGTACTTC. Amino acid sequence: CASSVGGRVWETQYF.

This chain joins TRBV7-9 and TRBJ2-5; D remains unclear. Germline V gene sequence: CDR1 SEHNR, CDR2 FQNEAQ (reference sequence). V lost 3 bases and J 2 bases, leaving 7 bases between the germline ends. This CDR3 is 13 amino acids long. This CDR3 is CASSFRPQETQYF. The CDR3, as DNA: TGTGCCAGCAGCTTTCGGCCTCAAGAGACCCAGTACTTC.